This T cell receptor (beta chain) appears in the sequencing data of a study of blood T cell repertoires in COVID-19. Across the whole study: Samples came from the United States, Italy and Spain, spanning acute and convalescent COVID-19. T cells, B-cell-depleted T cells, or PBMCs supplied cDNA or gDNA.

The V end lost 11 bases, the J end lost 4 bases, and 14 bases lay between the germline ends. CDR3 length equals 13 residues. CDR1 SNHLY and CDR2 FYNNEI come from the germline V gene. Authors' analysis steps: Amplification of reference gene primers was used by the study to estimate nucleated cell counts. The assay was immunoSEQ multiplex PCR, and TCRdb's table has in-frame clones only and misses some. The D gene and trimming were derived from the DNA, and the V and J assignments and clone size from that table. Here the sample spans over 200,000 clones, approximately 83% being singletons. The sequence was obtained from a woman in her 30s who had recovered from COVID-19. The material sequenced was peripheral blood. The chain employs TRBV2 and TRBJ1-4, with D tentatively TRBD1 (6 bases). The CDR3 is CAGRTDLNEKLFF. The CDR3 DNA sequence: TGTGCCGGCCGGACAGACCTTAATGAAAAACTGTTTTTT.